The text below deals with one TCR beta chain. The data were taken from a study of shared clonotypes between healthy human individuals. Each PCR replicate from the sorted subsets contained approximately 0.2 ug DNA, which is 25,000 to 30,000 T cell genomes. Generated by immunoSEQ multiplex PCR, the TCRdb table keeps only in-frame clones and is missing some. The sample consists of around 2,000,000 clones, 95% of them appearing once. There are 14 residues in the CDR3. Germline CDR1 reads SGHDN; CDR2 reads FVKESK. V was pared by 4 bases and J by 8 bases, with 14 bases between. Specimen: naive CD4+ T cells sorted from blood. Subset in this sample: CD45RA+ positively selected. The gene calls are TRBV14 and TRBJ1-4; D call uncertain. The sequence was collected from a man in his late teens or twenties in good health. DNA for the CDR3: TGTGCCAGCAGCCGCCGGGCCAGCGGGGAAAAACTGTTTTTT. Its protein product is CASSRRASGEKLFF.